The 28 T cell receptor beta chains below come from one sample, sequenced in a study of shared clonotypes between healthy human individuals. The table came from immunoSEQ multiplex PCR; TCRdb's copy has only in-frame clones and leaves some out. In the table there are roughly 640,000 clones, over 65% of which are singletons. Sequencing was done on a sample of memory CD4+ T cells sorted from blood. Subset noted: CD45RA-negative fraction. The receptors shown here come from a young woman in good health.

The chain joins TRBV2 to TRBJ1-5; possible D gene TRBD1, 6 bases. V gave up 6 bases and J gave up 2 bases, with 14 bases separating them. The CDR3 runs to 15 residues. Germline CDR1 SNHLY, CDR2 FYNNEI. The CDR3 loop is CASRAGVVGNQPQHF. The CDR3 bases are TGTGCCAGCAGGGCAGGGGTGGTAGGCAATCAGCCCCAGCATTTT.

The V and J genes are TRBV6-5 and TRBJ2-1; a possible D gene is TRBD2 (5 bases). The CDR3 covers 15 residues. The V and J ends lost 1 base and 4 bases respectively, with 11 bases between them. CDR1 and CDR2 (germline): MNHEY, SVGAGI. CDR3 sequence reads: CASSYYGGLYNEQFF. DNA for the CDR3: TGTGCCAGCAGTTACTACGGCGGACTTTACAATGAGCAGTTCTTC.

In this sample, this clone turned up a few times. V is TRBV6-4 and J is TRBJ2-1, with 10 bases identical to TRBD2. Losses at the gene ends were 3 bases for V and 8 bases for J; bases not matched to a gene: 7. Looked up from germline, CDR1 is MRHNA and CDR2 is SNTAGT. The CDR3 totals 15 residues. This chain's CDR3 is CASSELAGRGDEQFF. The CDR3 DNA follows: TGTGCCAGCAGTGAACTAGCGGGGAGAGGTGATGAGCAGTTCTTC.

The chain combines TRBV2 with TRBJ2-7, with TRBD2 identical over 9 bases. The J segment lost 4 bases and the V segment lost 6 bases, leaving 4 bases of the junction unmatched. This CDR3 spans 13 amino acids. Germline CDR1 is SNHLY and CDR2 is FYNNEI. The CDR3 spells CASRRLAAYEQYF. The CDR3 region has the DNA TGTGCCAGCAGGAGACTAGCGGCTTACGAGCAGTACTTC.

The table lists this clone with a few counts. The chain combines TRBV6-1 with TRBJ2-7; the D is unclear. Per the germline V gene, CDR1 is MNHNS and CDR2 is SASEGT. There are 15 residues in the CDR3. V lost 6 bases and J lost 0, with 15 bases in between. The CDR3 loop is CASSHIDHSSYEQYF. Written as DNA, the CDR3 is TGTGCCAGCAGCCACATAGACCATAGCTCCTACGAGCAGTACTTC.

The rearrangement uses TRBV5-1 and TRBJ2-1; D is perhaps TRBD2 (6 bases). The CDR3 extends over 15 amino acids. CDR1 and CDR2 (germline): SGHRS, YFSETQ. With 9 bases removed from V and 4 bases from J, the gap between germline ends came to 20 bases. CDR3 amino acids: CAIAYPGTFYNEQFF. DNA of the CDR3: TGCGCCATCGCGTACCCCGGGACTTTTTACAATGAGCAGTTCTTC.

The chain couples TRBV5-4 to TRBJ2-3; D is unclear. Germline V gene data show CDR1 as SGHNT and CDR2 as YYREEE (reference sequence). V was cut by 3 bases and J by 2 bases, with 10 bases left in between. This CDR3 contains 14 residues. The CDR3 DNA follows: TGTGCCAGCAGCTCAAGGGATCTCACAGATACGCAGTATTTT. Translating gives CASSSRDLTDTQYF.

Written as DNA, the CDR3 is TGTGCCAGCAGTGAAGCGATGGCTAGCGGGACCCCCTGGCCTACTGAGCAGTTCTTC. It codes for CASSEAMASGTPWPTEQFF. This chain links TRBV2 with TRBJ2-1, with 9 bases fitting TRBD2. This CDR3 comprises 19 residues. V dropped 0 bases and J dropped 9; count of bases not matched to a gene: 18. Looked up from germline, CDR1 is SNHLY and CDR2 is FYNNEI. The whole variable domain, remainder taken from reference TRBV2 and TRBJ2-1, is EPEVTQTPSHQVTQMGQEVILRCVPISNHLYFYWYRQILGQKVEFLVSFYNNEISEKSEIFDDQFSVERPDGSNFTLKIRSTKLEDSAMYFCASSEAMASGTPWPTEQFFGPGTRLTVL.

The J gene is TRBJ1-3, the V gene TRBV5-6; D unclear. V lost 3 bases and J lost 2, with 9 bases in between. The germline gives CDR1 SGHDT, CDR2 YYEEEE. The CDR3 extends over 14 amino acids. This CDR3 reads CASSSTFAGNTIYF. The CDR3 DNA sequence: TGTGCCAGCAGCTCGACGTTCGCTGGAAACACCATATATTTT.

A single count supports this clone. The V and J genes are TRBV5-4 and TRBJ2-5; 9 nucleotides agree with TRBD1. The CDR3 contains 14 residues. Germline values: CDR1 SGHNT, CDR2 YYREEE (reference sequence). J gave up 7 bases and V 7 bases, and 11 bases lay outside the gene matches. In nucleotides, the CDR3 is TGTGCCAGCCACGTTCCGGGACAGGGCGGGACCCAGTACTTC. This gives the protein CASHVPGQGGTQYF.

The genes are TRBV4-1 and TRBJ1-5; no definite D call. This CDR3 is built from 14 residues. CDR1 is MGHRA and CDR2 is YSYEKL in the germline V gene. The V end was cut by 3 bases, the J end by 4 bases, with 10 bases between. Here the CDR3 reads CASSHPGKNQPQHF. In DNA, the CDR3 is TGCGCCAGCAGCCACCCGGGAAAAAATCAGCCCCAGCATTTT.

A few counts support this clone. This chain uses TRBV7-8 with TRBJ2-5; maybe TRBD1 (7 bases). The germline gives CDR1 SGHVS, CDR2 FQNEAQ. Trimming left V 5 bases short and J 3 bases short, with 16 bases between. CDR3 size: 15 residues. The CDR3 bases are TGTGCCAGCAGCGATATAGGCAGGGGGGAAGAGACCCAGTACTTC. It translates to CASSDIGRGEETQYF.

This clone occurred many times. The chain links TRBV6-5 to TRBJ2-1; possibly TRBD2 for D (6 bases). CDR3 length: 14 amino acids. Germline CDR1 MNHEY, CDR2 SVGAGI. Trimming took 5 bases from V and 12 from J, leaving 20 bases between them. The chain's CDR3 is CASSTGLNSLGQFF. The CDR3 coding sequence is TGTGCCAGCAGTACCGGACTAAATAGTCTGGGGCAGTTCTTC.

J is TRBJ2-7 and V is TRBV28; TRBD1 is a possible D gene (5 bases). The CDR3 totals 11 residues. The germline gives CDR1 MDHEN, CDR2 SYDVKM. The V end lost 10 bases, the J end lost 3 bases, and 10 bases lay between the germline ends. The CDR3, as DNA: TGTGCCATTGACAGAGGCTACGAGCAGTACTTC. Residues: CAIDRGYEQYF.

A word on this clone: Other DNA sequences in this sample translate to the same CDR3. The chain links TRBV19 to TRBJ2-7; TRBD1 aligns across 7 bases. The V and J ends lost 4 bases and 2 bases, in that order; junction bases with no gene match: 5. Germline loops: CDR1 LNHDA, CDR2 SQIVND (reference sequence). The CDR3 length is 14 residues. The CDR3 protein is CASSSRDRTYEQYF. CDR3 DNA sequence: TGTGCCAGTAGTAGCCGGGACAGAACCTACGAGCAGTACTTC.

CDR3 amino acids: CASSDLPRRQETQYF. Written as DNA, the CDR3 is TGTGCCAGCAGTGATCTCCCTAGGCGGCAAGAGACCCAGTACTTC. The genes are TRBV6-1 and TRBJ2-5; D ambiguous. Germline loops: CDR1 MNHNS, CDR2 SASEGT. V was shortened by 3 bases and J by 2 bases, with 13 bases between the two germline ends. The CDR3 is 15 amino acids.

The chain has TRBV13 and TRBJ1-1; D not certain. Between the trimmed V and J ends, which lost 2 bases and 1 base, there was a span of 11 bases. The CDR3 sequence is 15 residues long. The germline V gene has CDR1 PRHDT and CDR2 FYEKMQ (reference sequence). The CDR3 loop is CASSLNGKTNTEAFF. In DNA form, the CDR3 reads TGTGCCAGCAGCTTAAATGGCAAGACGAACACTGAAGCTTTCTTT.

This clone was recorded a few times. The chain is built from TRBV7-6 and TRBJ2-6; TRBD2 matches at 7 bases. The V gene's germline CDR1 is SGHVS and CDR2 FNYEAQ. Trimming cost V 1 base and J 4 bases; bases outside gene matches: 4. CDR3 length: 16 amino acids. The CDR3 DNA reads as TGTGCCAGCAGCTTAGTGGGCGGGAGCGGGGCCAACGTCCTGACTTTC. It encodes CASSLVGGSGANVLTF.

V usage is TRBV9 and J usage is TRBJ2-1, with TRBD2 matching over 9 bases. This CDR3 has 16 residues. V was clipped by 0 bases and J by 9 bases; unmatched bases: 10. Germline V gene data show CDR1 as SGDLS and CDR2 as YYNGEE. The CDR3 protein is CASSVAPSGRLSEQFF. CDR3 nucleotide sequence: TGTGCCAGCAGCGTAGCCCCCAGCGGGAGGTTAAGTGAGCAGTTCTTC.

The chain uses TRBV9 and TRBJ2-3; TRBD2 aligns across 9 bases. The CDR3 totals 16 residues. V was pared by 4 bases and J by 1 base, with 7 bases of the junction left unmatched. CDR1 and CDR2 from the germline V gene are SGDLS and YYNGEE. CDR3: CASSPNSGSGTDTQYF. CDR3 nucleotides: TGTGCCAGCAGCCCAAATAGCGGGAGTGGCACAGATACGCAGTATTTT. The whole variable domain, filled in from reference TRBV9 and TRBJ2-3, reads DSGVTQTPKHLITATGQRVTLRCSPRSGDLSVYWYQQSLDQGLQFLIQYYNGEERAKGNILERFSAQQFPDLHSELNLSSLELGDSALYFCASSPNSGSGTDTQYFGPGTRLTVL.

This chain links TRBV11-3 with TRBJ2-5, with D possibly TRBD1 on 6 matching bases. CDR1 SGHNT and CDR2 YENEEA come from the germline V gene. This CDR3 is built from 13 residues. Trimming stripped 5 bases from V and 7 bases from J, with 14 bases between. CDR3: CASSRNREVTQYF. The CDR3 region has the DNA TGTGCCAGCAGCCGCAACAGGGAAGTGACCCAGTACTTC.

The V call is TRBV18, the J call TRBJ2-7, with a tentative D call TRBD1 (6 bases). The length of the CDR3 is 15 residues. V lost 3 bases, J lost 1 base, and 13 bases lay in between. Per the germline V gene, CDR1 is KGHSH and CDR2 is LQKENI. This chain's CDR3 is CASSPATGFSYEQYF. CDR3 in DNA: TGTGCCAGCTCACCGGCAACAGGGTTTTCCTACGAGCAGTACTTC.

The V gene is TRBV4-2, the J gene TRBJ1-1; tentative D call: TRBD1 (5 bases). CDR3 size: 15 residues. V lost 0 bases and J lost 2, with 10 bases in between. Per germline, CDR1 LGHNA and CDR2 YNFKEQ. The CDR3 region has the DNA TGTGCCAGCAGCCAAGAGGTCCAGGGAAACACTGAAGCTTTCTTT. This encodes CASSQEVQGNTEAFF.

The chain recombines TRBV6-5 with TRBJ2-5; TRBD1 is a possible D gene (6 bases). The last part of the DNA fits TRBJ2-7 better; the J call may be wrong. The germline gives CDR1 MNHEY, CDR2 SVGAGI. The CDR3 extends over 14 amino acids. The CDR3 coding sequence is TGTGCCAGCAGTGAACAGGGCGTTTCCTACGAGCAGTACTTC. Amino acid sequence: CASSEQGVSYEQYF.

In its sample, this clone was seen a few times. Other DNA sequences in this specimen translate into the identical CDR3. The V and J genes are TRBV2 and TRBJ1-1, with 7 bases aligning to TRBD1. J gave up 2 bases and V 4 bases, and 1 base lay outside the gene matches. Germline CDR1 is SNHLY and CDR2 is FYNNEI. The length of the CDR3 is 13 residues. CDR3 loop: CASSGQGNTEAFF. The CDR3 DNA sequence: TGTGCCAGCAGTGGACAGGGAAACACTGAAGCTTTCTTT.

At least ten counts were recorded for this clone. The same CDR3 is also encoded by other DNA sequences in this sample. J is TRBJ1-1 and V is TRBV7-2; no clear D. Germline V gene data show CDR1 as SGHTA and CDR2 as FQGNSA. CDR3 length: 13 amino acids. V was pared by 5 bases and J by 3 bases, with 10 bases between. The CDR3 spells CASSAQRDTEAFF. CDR3 coding DNA: TGTGCCAGCAGCGCTCAGAGAGACACTGAAGCTTTCTTT.

This chain connects TRBV27 to TRBJ2-2, with a weak D call TRBD1 (5 bases). V was clipped by 0 bases and J by 0 bases, with 20 bases between them. The germline V gene has CDR1 MNHEY and CDR2 SMNVEV (reference sequence). CDR3 length: 20 amino acids. DNA for the CDR3: TGTGCCAGCAGTTTATCTCGACAGCGAACAAACTATCCGAACACCGGGGAGCTGTTTTTT. Translation: CASSLSRQRTNYPNTGELFF.

The chain combines TRBV5-1 with TRBJ1-1, with D maybe TRBD1 (6 bases). Germline V gives CDR1 SGHRS, CDR2 YFSETQ. This CDR3 is 14 amino acids long. Trimming pared 3 bases from V and 1 base from J, leaving 10 bases between. CDR3 region: CASSSGTPNTEAFF. The CDR3 DNA reads as TGCGCCAGCAGCTCCGGGACACCGAACACTGAAGCTTTCTTT.